This passage covers 18 T cell receptor beta chains from one sample sequenced in a study of shared clonotypes between healthy human individuals. The data were produced by immunoSEQ multiplex PCR, yet TCRdb's version contains in-frame clones alone and is incomplete. Altogether more than 850,000 clones are present, around 78% being singletons, with the ten largest covering 0.5% to 0.6%. The source material was memory CD4+ T cells from PBMCs. Subset: CD45RA-negative fraction. These receptors were taken from a man younger than 30 in good health. Some clones in this sample may be carry-over from other donors' samples.

This clone was detected a few times. The chain is built from TRBV5-1 and TRBJ1-1; D is uncertain. CDR1 is SGHRS, CDR2 YFSETQ, per germline. This CDR3 comprises 16 residues. Trimming took 1 base from V and 5 from J, leaving 18 bases between them. The CDR3 DNA reads TGCGCCAGCAGCTTGTTGGACGGAGGATATTTGACTGAAGCTTTCTTT. Amino acids: CASSLLDGGYLTEAFF.

As for this clone: The same CDR3 can be traced to other DNA sequences in this sample. The CDR3 protein is CASSLTRGTDTQYF. CDR3 in DNA: TGTGCCAGCAGCTTAACAAGGGGCACAGATACGCAGTATTTT. J is TRBJ2-3 and V is TRBV7-3; D uncertain. The CDR3 is 14 residues long. Germline V gives CDR1 SGHTA, CDR2 FQGTGA. The V gene lost 0 bases and the J gene lost 1 base, with 5 bases spanning the gap.

The V gene is TRBV27, the J gene TRBJ1-5, with 7 bases matching TRBD1. In germline, CDR1 is MNHEY, CDR2 SMNVEV (reference sequence). This CDR3 spans 16 amino acids. With V trimmed by 2 bases and J by 0 bases, 4 bases remained unmatched. The chain's CDR3 is CASSLTGVSSNQPQHF. In DNA form, the CDR3 reads TGTGCCAGCAGTTTAACAGGGGTGTCTAGCAATCAGCCCCAGCATTTT.

This chain uses TRBV19 with TRBJ1-1, with TRBD1 matching 7 bases. The V gene end was trimmed by 3 bases and the J gene end by 3 bases; junction bases not matched to a gene: 4. This CDR3 has 14 residues. Germline lookup yields CDR1 LNHDA and CDR2 SQIVND (reference sequence). The CDR3 coding sequence is TGTGCCAGTAGTATCCAGCAGGGGGACACTGAAGCTTTCTTT. Translation: CASSIQQGDTEAFF.

V and J are TRBV25-1 and TRBJ1-5; D is uncertain. This CDR3 spans 12 amino acids. Germline lookup yields CDR1 MGHDK and CDR2 SYGVNS. Trimming removed 2 bases from V and 7 bases from J, with 6 bases in between. CDR3 coding DNA: TGTGCCAGCAGTGAAGGTGGCCAGCCCCAGCATTTT. Translated, it gives CASSEGGQPQHF.

J is TRBJ1-6 and V is TRBV25-1; maybe TRBD1 (6 bases). This CDR3 region has 15 residues. The germline V gene has CDR1 MGHDK and CDR2 SYGVNS. The ends were cut back, 3 bases at V and 10 bases at J, with 16 bases in the middle. DNA for the CDR3: TGTGCCAGCAGTGACGCGTCGAGGGGGGAGTCACCCCTCCACTTT. Translation gives CASSDASRGESPLHF.

The CDR3 loop is CASTHDSTDTQYF. CDR3 nucleotide sequence: TGTGCCAGCACCCATGACAGCACAGATACGCAGTATTTT. This chain uses TRBV5-8 with TRBJ2-3; D gene uncertain. The germline V gene encodes CDR1 SGHTS and CDR2 YDEGEE. This CDR3 has 13 amino acids. Trimming removed 6 bases at V and 0 bases at J, with 8 bases between.

The J gene is TRBJ1-2, the V gene TRBV7-8; no definite D call. Per germline, CDR1 SGHVS and CDR2 FQNEAQ. This CDR3 region has 13 residues. The V and J ends lost 5 bases and 2 bases respectively, with 9 bases between them. For the CDR3, the DNA is TGTGCCAGCAGCCAGGACGGGAACTATGGCTACACCTTC. Translated, it gives CASSQDGNYGYTF.

The rearrangement links TRBV28 to TRBJ2-2; maybe TRBD2 (5 bases). The CDR3 has 16 residues. In germline, CDR1 is MDHEN, CDR2 SYDVKM. Trimming cost V 8 bases and J 3 bases, with 19 bases left between them. The CDR3 coding sequence is TGTGCCAGCTCCGGAAGCGGAGGAAATTACACCGGGGAGCTGTTTTTT. Its protein is CASSGSGGNYTGELFF.

The chain carries TRBV28 and TRBJ1-2; no reliable D call. CDR1 is MDHEN, CDR2 SYDVKM, per germline. V lost 6 bases to trimming and J lost 8 bases, with 19 bases between them. The length of the CDR3 is 14 residues. DNA of the CDR3: TGTGCCAGCAGGCAGACCCGACCGGGCGGAGGCTACACCTTC. Translation: CASRQTRPGGGYTF.

This sequence joins TRBV5-1 and TRBJ2-3; 9 bases line up with TRBD1. Looked up from germline, CDR1 is SGHRS and CDR2 is YFSETQ. This CDR3 has 17 residues. Trimming at V came to 4 bases and at J to 5 bases, leaving 14 bases not matched to a gene. This CDR3 reads CASSRLTGTGRGDTQYF. The CDR3 DNA is TGCGCCAGCAGCCGACTAACCGGGACAGGGCGAGGAGATACGCAGTATTTT. Full variable domain (rest looked up from reference TRBV5-1 and TRBJ2-3): KAGVTQTPRYLIKTRGQQVTLSCSPISGHRSVSWYQQTPGQGLQFLFEYFSETQRNKGNFPGRFSGRQFSNSRSEMNVSTLELGDSALYLCASSRLTGTGRGDTQYFGPGTRLTVL.

The rearrangement uses TRBV7-9 and TRBJ2-3, with a possible D match to TRBD2 (5 bases). This CDR3 has 14 amino acids. Germline assignment: CDR1 SEHNR and CDR2 FQNEAQ (reference sequence). This chain's CDR3 is CVVPGLYRTDTQYF. CDR3 DNA sequence: TGTGTGGTACCCGGACTCTACCGCACAGATACGCAGTATTTT.

This clone was picked up a small number of times. The chain recombines TRBV30 with TRBJ2-7; D is uncertain. This CDR3 contains 11 residues. Germline lookup yields CDR1 GTSNPN and CDR2 SVGIG (reference sequence). Trimming shortened V by 0 bases and J by 6 bases, and 6 bases separated the two germline ends. DNA of the CDR3: TGTGCCTGGAGTGTACAAGGCGAGCAGTACTTC. It encodes CAWSVQGEQYF.

The chain employs TRBV2 and TRBJ1-3; 7 positions match TRBD1. The CDR3 runs to 15 residues. Germline V gene sequence: CDR1 SNHLY, CDR2 FYNNEI. The J segment lost 2 bases and the V segment lost 5 bases, leaving 6 bases of the junction unmatched. The CDR3 sequence is CASSQSTGTGNTIYF. For the CDR3, the DNA is TGTGCCAGCAGTCAATCGACAGGGACTGGAAACACCATATATTTT.

V is TRBV9 and J is TRBJ1-4; the D gene is possibly TRBD1 (5 bases). This CDR3 has 14 residues. Germline CDR1 is SGDLS and CDR2 is YYNGEE. V lost 1 base, J lost 8 bases, and 12 bases lay in between. This CDR3 is CASSVQGGAEKLFF. For the CDR3, the DNA is TGTGCCAGCAGCGTACAGGGCGGCGCAGAAAAACTGTTTTTT. The full variable domain, completed using reference TRBV9 and TRBJ1-4, is DSGVTQTPKHLITATGQRVTLRCSPRSGDLSVYWYQQSLDQGLQFLIQYYNGEERAKGNILERFSAQQFPDLHSELNLSSLELGDSALYFCASSVQGGAEKLFFGSGTQLSVL.

The chain recombines TRBV7-2 with TRBJ2-1; D ambiguous. The CDR3 has 14 residues. Germline lookup yields CDR1 SGHTA and CDR2 FQGNSA. Trimming removed 3 bases at V and 3 bases at J, with 9 bases between. The CDR3 bases are TGTGCCAGCAGCTTGGGCGGAAACTACAATGAGCAGTTCTTC. Its protein product is CASSLGGNYNEQFF.

The V and J genes are TRBV7-2 and TRBJ2-3; tentatively, D is TRBD1 or TRBD2 (5 bases each). The CDR3 totals 13 residues. The ends were cut back, 1 base at V and 9 bases at J, with 11 bases in the middle. Germline CDR1 and CDR2: SGHTA and FQGNSA. CDR3 amino acids: CASSLGESGTQYF. Written as DNA, the CDR3 is TGTGCCAGCAGCTTAGGGGAGTCAGGGACGCAGTATTTT.

This clone was picked up one time. The V call is TRBV5-1, the J call TRBJ2-5, with a tentative D call TRBD1 (5 bases). Trimming shortened V by 5 bases and J by 3 bases, and 14 bases separated the two germline ends. The CDR3 has 14 amino acids. Germline V gene data show CDR1 as SGHRS and CDR2 as YFSETQ. The CDR3 sequence: CASSNQGVEETQYF. As DNA, the CDR3 is TGCGCCAGCAGTAACCAGGGCGTGGAAGAGACCCAGTACTTC.